This is a list of T cell receptor beta chains from one sample in a study of T cell repertoires in cytomegalovirus infection. TCRdb fed the reads into MiXCR, producing one record per CDR3 protein. The data contain fewer than 550,000 distinct CDR3 sequences, about 33% of them singletons. Sequenced input: PBMCs. Source of these receptors: a human donor in good health (CMV status not recorded). Some clones in this sample may be carry-over from other donors' samples. Each CDR3 is given with its conserved first and last residue. The order of the fields is clone size, J gene, V gene, CDR3 protein. Clone size, where shown, is once, few, many, or a class for clones that have expanded.

>.|TRBJ2-7|TRBV27
CASSLSGTREQYF
>few|TRBJ2-7|TRBV19
CASQQGLGSYEQYF
>.|TRBJ1-6|TRBV7-2
CASILGGPTHSPLHF
>few|TRBJ2-2|TRBV19
CATMGGYSGELFF
>.|TRBJ1-6|TRBV5-6
CASSVRTNSPLHF
>few|TRBJ2-3|TRBV4-2
CASSQGESDTQYF
>few|TRBJ2-3|TRBV6-1
CASSEGDAGDTQYF
>.|TRBJ2-5|TRBV7-2
CASTPGGARETQYF
>.|TRBJ1-2|TRBV7-3
CASSPSDRGTTNCGYTF
>few|TRBJ2-3|TRBV7-2
CASSLVGGAGVDTQYF